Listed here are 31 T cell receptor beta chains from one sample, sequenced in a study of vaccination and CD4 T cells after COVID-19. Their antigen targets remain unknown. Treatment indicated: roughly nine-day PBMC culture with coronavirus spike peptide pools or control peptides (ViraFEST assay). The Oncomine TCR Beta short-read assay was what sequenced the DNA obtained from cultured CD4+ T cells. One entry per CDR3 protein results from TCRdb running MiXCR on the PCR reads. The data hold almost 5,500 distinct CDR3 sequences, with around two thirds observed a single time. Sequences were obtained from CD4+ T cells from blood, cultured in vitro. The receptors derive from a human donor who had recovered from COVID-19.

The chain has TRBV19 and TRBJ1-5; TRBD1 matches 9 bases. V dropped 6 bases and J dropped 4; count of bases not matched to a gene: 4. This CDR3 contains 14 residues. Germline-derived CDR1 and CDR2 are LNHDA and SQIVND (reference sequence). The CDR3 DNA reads TGTGCCAGTAGCTGGACAGGGGAGAATCAGCCCCAGCATTTT. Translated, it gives CASSWTGENQPQHF.

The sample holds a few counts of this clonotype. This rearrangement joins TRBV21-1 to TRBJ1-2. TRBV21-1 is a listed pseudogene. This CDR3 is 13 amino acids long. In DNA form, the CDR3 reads TGTGCCAGCAGCTCTGGAGAGCTTTATGGCTACACCTTC. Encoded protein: CASSSGELYGYTF.

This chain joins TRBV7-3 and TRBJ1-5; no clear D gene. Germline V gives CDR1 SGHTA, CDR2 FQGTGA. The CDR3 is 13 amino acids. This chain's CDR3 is CVPEGYSNQPQHF. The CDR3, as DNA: TGTGTACCTGAAGGTTATAGCAATCAGCCCCAGCATTTT.

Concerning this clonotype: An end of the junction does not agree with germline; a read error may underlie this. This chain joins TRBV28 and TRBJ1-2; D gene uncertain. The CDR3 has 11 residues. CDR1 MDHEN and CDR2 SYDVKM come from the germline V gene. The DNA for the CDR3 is TGTGCCAGCAGTGTAAACGGGTGGTACTCCTTC. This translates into CASSVNGWYSF.

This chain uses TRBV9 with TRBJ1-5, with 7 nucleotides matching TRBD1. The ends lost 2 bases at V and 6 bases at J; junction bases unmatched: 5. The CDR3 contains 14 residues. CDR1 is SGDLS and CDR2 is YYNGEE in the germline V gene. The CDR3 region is CASSVGQGGQPQHF. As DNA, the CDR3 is TGTGCCAGCAGCGTGGGGCAGGGGGGTCAGCCCCAGCATTTT.

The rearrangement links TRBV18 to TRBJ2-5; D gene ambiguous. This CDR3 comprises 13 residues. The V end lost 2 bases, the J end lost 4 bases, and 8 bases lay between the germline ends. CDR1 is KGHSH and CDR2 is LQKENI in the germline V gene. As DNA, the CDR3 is TGTGCCAGCTCACCATCAGAGCCAGAGACCCAGTACTTC. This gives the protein CASSPSEPETQYF.

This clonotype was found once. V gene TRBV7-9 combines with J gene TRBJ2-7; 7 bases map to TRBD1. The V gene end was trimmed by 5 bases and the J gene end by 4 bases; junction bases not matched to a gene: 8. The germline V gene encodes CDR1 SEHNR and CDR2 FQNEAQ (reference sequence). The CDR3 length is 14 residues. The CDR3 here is CASSPRQGSYEQYF. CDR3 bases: TGTGCCAGCAGCCCCCGACAGGGAAGTTACGAGCAGTACTTC.

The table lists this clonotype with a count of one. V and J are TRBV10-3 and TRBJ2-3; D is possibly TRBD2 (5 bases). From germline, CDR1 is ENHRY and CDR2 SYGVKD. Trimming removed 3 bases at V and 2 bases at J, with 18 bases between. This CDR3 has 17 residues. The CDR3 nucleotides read TGTGCCATCAGTGATCCCTCCTACGGGGTAGTCACAGATACGCAGTATTTT. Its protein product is CAISDPSYGVVTDTQYF.

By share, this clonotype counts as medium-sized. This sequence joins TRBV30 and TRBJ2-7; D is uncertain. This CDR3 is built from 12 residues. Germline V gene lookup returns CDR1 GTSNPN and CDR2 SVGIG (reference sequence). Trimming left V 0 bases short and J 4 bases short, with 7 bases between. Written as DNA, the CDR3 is TGTGCCTGGAGTGTAGATAGGTACGAGCAGTACTTC. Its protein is CAWSVDRYEQYF.

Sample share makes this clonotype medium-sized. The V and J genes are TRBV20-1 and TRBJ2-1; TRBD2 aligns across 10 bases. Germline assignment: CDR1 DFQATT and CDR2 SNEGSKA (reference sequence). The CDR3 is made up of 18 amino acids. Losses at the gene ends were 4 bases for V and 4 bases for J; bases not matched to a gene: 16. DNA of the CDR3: TGCAGTGCTAACAATCCTCGAAGGACTAGCGGAGTATACAATGAGCAGTTCTTC. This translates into CSANNPRRTSGVYNEQFF.

CDR3 sequence: CASSSPTSVYGYTF. CDR3 bases: TGCGCCAGCAGCTCACCGACGTCCGTCTATGGCTACACCTTC. The gene calls are TRBV5-1 and TRBJ1-2; D gene ambiguous. Trimming pared 3 bases from V and 4 bases from J, leaving 13 bases between. The germline CDR1 and CDR2 sequences are SGHRS and YFSETQ. CDR3 length equals 14 residues.

The CDR3 bases are TGTGCCAGCAGCTTAGGCAGGGAGACTGAAGCTTTCTTT. It codes for CASSLGRETEAFF. This chain uses TRBV7-6 with TRBJ1-1; the D gene is possibly TRBD1 (5 bases). Deletions cut 1 base from V and 5 bases from J, with 8 bases between. The V gene's germline CDR1 is SGHVS and CDR2 FNYEAQ. CDR3 length equals 13 residues.

The DNA of the CDR3 is TGTGCCAGTAGTGTTGGGACACATAGCAATCAGCCCCAGCATTTT. Translation: CASSVGTHSNQPQHF. The J gene is TRBJ1-5, the V gene TRBV19; possible D gene TRBD1, 6 bases. The CDR3 loop spans 15 amino acids. The germline gives CDR1 LNHDA, CDR2 SQIVND (reference sequence). V was pared by 5 bases and J by 0 bases, with 11 bases between.

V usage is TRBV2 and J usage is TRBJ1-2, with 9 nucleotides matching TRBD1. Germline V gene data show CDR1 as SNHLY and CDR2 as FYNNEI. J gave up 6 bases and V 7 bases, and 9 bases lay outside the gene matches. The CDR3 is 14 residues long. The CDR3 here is CASTRSRTGDGYTF. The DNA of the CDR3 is TGTGCCAGCACCAGATCCAGGACAGGGGATGGCTACACCTTC. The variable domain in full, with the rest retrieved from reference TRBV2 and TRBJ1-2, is EPEVTQTPSHQVTQMGQEVILRCVPISNHLYFYWYRQILGQKVEFLVSFYNNEISEKSEIFDDQFSVERPDGSNFTLKIRSTKLEDSAMYFCASTRSRTGDGYTFGSGTRLTVV.

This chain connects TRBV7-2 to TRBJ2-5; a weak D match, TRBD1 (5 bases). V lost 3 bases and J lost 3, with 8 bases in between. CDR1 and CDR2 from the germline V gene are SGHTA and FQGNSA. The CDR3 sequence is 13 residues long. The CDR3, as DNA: TGTGCCAGCAGCTTCGGCAGGGAAGAGACCCAGTACTTC. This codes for CASSFGREETQYF.

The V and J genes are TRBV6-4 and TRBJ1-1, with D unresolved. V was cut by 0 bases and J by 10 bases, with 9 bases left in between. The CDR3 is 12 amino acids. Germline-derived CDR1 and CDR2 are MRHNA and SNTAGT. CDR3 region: CASSDSQGRAFF. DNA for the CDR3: TGTGCCAGCAGTGACTCGCAAGGGAGAGCTTTCTTT.

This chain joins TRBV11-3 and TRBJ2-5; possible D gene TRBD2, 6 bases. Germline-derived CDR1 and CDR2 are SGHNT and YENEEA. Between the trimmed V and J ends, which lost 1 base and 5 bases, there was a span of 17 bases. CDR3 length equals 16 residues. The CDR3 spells CASSLGGEDTGETQYF. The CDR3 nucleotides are TGTGCCAGCAGCTTAGGGGGGGAAGACACGGGGGAGACCCAGTACTTC.

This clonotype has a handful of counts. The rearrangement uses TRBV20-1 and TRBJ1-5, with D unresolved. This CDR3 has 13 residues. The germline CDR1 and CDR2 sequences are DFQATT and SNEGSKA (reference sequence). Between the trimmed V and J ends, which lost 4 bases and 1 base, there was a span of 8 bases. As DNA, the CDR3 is TGCAGTGCTACCGCTGGGAGCAATCAGCCCCAGCATTTT. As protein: CSATAGSNQPQHF.

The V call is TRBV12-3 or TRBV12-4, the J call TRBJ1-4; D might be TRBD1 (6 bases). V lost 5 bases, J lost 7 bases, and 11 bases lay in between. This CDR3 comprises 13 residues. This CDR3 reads CASSLGGPEKLFF. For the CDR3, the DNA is TGTGCCAGCAGTCTTGGGGGGCCTGAAAAACTGTTTTTT.

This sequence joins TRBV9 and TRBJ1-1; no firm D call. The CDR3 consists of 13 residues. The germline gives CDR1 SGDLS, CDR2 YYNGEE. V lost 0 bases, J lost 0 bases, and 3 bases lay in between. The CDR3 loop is CASSVEVNTEAFF. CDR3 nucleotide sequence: TGTGCCAGCAGCGTAGAGGTGAACACTGAAGCTTTCTTT.

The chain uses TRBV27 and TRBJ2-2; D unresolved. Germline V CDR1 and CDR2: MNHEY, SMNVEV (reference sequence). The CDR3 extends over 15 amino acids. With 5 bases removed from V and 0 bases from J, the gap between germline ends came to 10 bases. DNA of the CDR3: TGTGCCAGCAGTCGGTACCTTTCGAACACCGGGGAGCTGTTTTTT. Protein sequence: CASSRYLSNTGELFF.

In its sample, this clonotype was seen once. The CDR3 spells CSARDQEGGGETQYF. The CDR3 nucleotides are TGCAGTGCTAGAGATCAGGAGGGAGGAGGGGAGACCCAGTACTTC. The genes are TRBV20-1 and TRBJ2-5; perhaps TRBD2 as D (6 bases). The germline V gene encodes CDR1 DFQATT and CDR2 SNEGSKA (reference sequence). This CDR3 is built from 15 residues. Trimming cost V 0 bases and J 5 bases, with 16 bases left between them.

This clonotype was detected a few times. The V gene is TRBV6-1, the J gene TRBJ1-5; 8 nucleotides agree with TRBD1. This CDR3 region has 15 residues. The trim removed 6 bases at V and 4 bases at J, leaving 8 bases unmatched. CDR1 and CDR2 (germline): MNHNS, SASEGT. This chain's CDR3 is CASRSSGQGNQPQHF. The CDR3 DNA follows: TGTGCCAGCAGATCCTCAGGACAGGGAAATCAGCCCCAGCATTTT.

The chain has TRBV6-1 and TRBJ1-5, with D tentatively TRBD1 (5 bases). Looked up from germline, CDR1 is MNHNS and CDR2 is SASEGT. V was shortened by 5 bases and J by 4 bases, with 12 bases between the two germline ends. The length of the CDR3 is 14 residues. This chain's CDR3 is CASSRGTVNQPQHF. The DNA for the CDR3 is TGTGCCAGCAGTCGCGGGACTGTGAATCAGCCCCAGCATTTT.

The CDR3: CSARAGSQETQYF. The CDR3 DNA is TGCAGTGCTAGAGCCGGTAGCCAAGAGACCCAGTACTTC. The rearrangement links TRBV20-1 to TRBJ2-5; D not resolved. The CDR3 length is 13 residues. Germline V CDR1 and CDR2: DFQATT, SNEGSKA (reference sequence). V lost 1 base, J lost 1 base, and 7 bases lay in between.

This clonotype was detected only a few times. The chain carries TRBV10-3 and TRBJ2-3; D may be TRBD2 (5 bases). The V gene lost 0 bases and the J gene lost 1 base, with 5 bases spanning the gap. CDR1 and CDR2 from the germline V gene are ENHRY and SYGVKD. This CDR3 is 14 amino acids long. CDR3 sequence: CAISESRGTDTQYF. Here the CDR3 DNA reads TGTGCCATCAGTGAGTCGAGGGGCACAGATACGCAGTATTTT.

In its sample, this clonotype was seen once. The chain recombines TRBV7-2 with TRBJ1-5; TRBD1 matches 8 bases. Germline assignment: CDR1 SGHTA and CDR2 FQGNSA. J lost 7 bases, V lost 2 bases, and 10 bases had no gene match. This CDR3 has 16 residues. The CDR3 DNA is TGTGCCAGCAGCTTAAATTCCGGACAGGGAGCCCAGCCCCAGCATTTT. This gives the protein CASSLNSGQGAQPQHF. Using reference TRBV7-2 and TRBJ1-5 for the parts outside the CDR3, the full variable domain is GAGVSQSPSNKVTEKGKDVELRCDPISGHTALYWYRQSLGQGLEFLIYFQGNSAPDKSGLPSDRFSAERTGGSVSTLTIQRTQQEDSAVYLCASSLNSGQGAQPQHFGDGTRLSIL.

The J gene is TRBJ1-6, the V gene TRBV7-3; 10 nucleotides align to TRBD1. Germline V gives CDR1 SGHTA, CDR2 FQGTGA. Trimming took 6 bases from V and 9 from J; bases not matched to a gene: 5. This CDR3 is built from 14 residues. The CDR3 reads CASSSGTGVSPLHF. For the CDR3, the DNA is TGTGCCAGCAGTTCCGGGACAGGGGTTTCACCCCTCCACTTT.

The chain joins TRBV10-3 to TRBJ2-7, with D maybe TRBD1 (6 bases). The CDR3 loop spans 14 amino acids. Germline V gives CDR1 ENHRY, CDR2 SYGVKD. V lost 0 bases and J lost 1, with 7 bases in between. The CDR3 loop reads CAISESDRSYEQYF. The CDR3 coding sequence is TGTGCCATCAGTGAGTCGGACAGATCCTACGAGCAGTACTTC.

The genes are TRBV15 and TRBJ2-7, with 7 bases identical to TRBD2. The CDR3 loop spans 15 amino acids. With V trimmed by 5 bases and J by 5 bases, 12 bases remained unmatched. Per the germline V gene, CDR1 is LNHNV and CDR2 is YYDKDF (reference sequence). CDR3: CATSPGTNVPNEQYF. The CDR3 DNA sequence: TGTGCCACCAGCCCCGGGACTAACGTCCCCAACGAGCAGTACTTC.

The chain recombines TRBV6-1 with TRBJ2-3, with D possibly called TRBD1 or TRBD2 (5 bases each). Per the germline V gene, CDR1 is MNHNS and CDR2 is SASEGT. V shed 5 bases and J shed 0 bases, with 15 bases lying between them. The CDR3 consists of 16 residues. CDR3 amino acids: CASSRRDGPSTDTQYF. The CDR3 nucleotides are TGTGCCAGCAGTCGCCGGGACGGTCCTAGCACAGATACGCAGTATTTT.